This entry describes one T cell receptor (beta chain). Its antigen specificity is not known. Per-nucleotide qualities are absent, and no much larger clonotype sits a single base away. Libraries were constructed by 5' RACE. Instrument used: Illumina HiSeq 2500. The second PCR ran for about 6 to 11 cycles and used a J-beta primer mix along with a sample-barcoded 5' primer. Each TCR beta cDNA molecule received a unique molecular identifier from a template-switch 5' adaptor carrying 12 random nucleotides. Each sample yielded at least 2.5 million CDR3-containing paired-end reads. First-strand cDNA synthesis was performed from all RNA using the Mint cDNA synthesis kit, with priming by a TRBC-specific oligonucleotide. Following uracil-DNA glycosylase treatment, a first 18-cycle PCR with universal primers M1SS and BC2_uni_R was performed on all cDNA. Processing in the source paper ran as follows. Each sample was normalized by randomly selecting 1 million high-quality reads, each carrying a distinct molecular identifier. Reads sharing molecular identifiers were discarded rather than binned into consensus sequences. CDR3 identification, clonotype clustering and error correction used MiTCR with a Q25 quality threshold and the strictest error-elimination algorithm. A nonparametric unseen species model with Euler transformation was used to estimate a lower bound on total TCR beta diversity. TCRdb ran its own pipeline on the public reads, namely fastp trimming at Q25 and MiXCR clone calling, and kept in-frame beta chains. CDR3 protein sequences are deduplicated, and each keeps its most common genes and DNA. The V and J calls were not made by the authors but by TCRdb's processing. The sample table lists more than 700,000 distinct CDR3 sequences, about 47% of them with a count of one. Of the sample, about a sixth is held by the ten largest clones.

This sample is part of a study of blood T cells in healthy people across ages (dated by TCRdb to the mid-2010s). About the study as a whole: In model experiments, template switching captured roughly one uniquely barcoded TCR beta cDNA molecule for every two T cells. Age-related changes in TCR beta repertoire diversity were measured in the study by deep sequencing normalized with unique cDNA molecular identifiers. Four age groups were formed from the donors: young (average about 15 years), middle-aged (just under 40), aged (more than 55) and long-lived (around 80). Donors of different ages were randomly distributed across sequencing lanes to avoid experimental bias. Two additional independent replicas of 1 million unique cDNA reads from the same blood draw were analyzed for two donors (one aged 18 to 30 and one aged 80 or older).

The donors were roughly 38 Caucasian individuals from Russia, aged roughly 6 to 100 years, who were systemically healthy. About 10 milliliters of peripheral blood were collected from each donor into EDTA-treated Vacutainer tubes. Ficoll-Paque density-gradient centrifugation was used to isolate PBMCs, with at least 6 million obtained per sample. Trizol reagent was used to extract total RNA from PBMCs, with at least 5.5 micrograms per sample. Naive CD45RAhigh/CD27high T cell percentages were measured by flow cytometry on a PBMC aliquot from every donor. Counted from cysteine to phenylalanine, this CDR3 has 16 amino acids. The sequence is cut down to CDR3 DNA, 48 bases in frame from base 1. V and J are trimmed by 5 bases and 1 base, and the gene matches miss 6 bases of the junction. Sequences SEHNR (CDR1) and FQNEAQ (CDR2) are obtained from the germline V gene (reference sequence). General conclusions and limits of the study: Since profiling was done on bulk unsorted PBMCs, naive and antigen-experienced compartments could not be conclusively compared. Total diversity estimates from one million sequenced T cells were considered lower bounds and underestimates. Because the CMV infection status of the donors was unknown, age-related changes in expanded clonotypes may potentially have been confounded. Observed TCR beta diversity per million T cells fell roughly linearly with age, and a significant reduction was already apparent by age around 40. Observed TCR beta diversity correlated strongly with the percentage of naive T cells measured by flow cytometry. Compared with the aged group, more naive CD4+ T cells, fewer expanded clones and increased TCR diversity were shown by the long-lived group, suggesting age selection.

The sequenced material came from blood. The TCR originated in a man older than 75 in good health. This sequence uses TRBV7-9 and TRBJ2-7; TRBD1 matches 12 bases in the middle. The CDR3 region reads CASSGTGGPVSYEQYF. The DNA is TGTGCCAGCAGCGGGACAGGGGGCCCGGTGTCCTACGAGCAGTACTTC.